A selection of T cell receptor beta chains follows, all from one sample in a study of OX40 agonist ivuxolimab in advanced cancers. Data came from immunoSEQ multiplex PCR; TCRdb stores just in-frame clones and leaves some out. The repertoire holds approximately 82,000 clones, with approximately 87% as singletons. This material consisted of CD4+ or CD8+ T cells sorted from blood, taken in a trial of the OX40 agonist ivuxolimab. These receptors were obtained from an adult with an advanced solid tumor such as melanoma, head and neck, liver or kidney cancer. Both conserved end residues are part of each CDR3. The D gene is left open where the match is weak. Rows give clone size only sometimes, using once, few, many, or a class for an expanded clone.

clone_size	v_call	d_call	j_call	cdr3_aa	cdr3_nt
NA	TRBV2	TRBD2	TRBJ2-2	CASKENSGGSNTGELFF	TGTGCCAGCAAAGAGAATAGCGGGGGGTCGAACACCGGGGAGCTGTTTTTT
NA	TRBV5-4	NA	TRBJ1-4	CASSLAGGKLFF	TGTGCCAGCAGCTTGGCAGGTGGAAAACTGTTTTTT
NA	TRBV18	NA	TRBJ1-1	CASSPPPGSGEAFF	TGTGCCAGCTCACCGCCCCCAGGGTCGGGTGAAGCTTTCTTT
NA	TRBV6-1	NA	TRBJ1-3	CASSEAGQGSGNTIYF	TGTGCCAGCAGTGAAGCGGGGCAGGGGTCTGGAAACACCATATATTTT
NA	TRBV6-1	NA	TRBJ2-1	CASSTERGSYEQFF	TGTGCCAGCAGTACAGAACGTGGGAGTTATGAGCAGTTCTTC
NA	TRBV5-5	TRBD2	TRBJ2-7	CASSLRSGGQSYEQYF	TGTGCCAGCAGCTTGCGTAGCGGGGGGCAATCCTACGAGCAGTACTTC
NA	TRBV19	NA	TRBJ2-3	CASSPGWGTDTQYF	TGTGCCAGTAGCCCAGGGTGGGGGACAGATACGCAGTATTTT
once	TRBV5-1	TRBD1	TRBJ1-3	CATRTGPSGNTIYF	TGCGCCACCCGGACAGGGCCGTCCGGAAACACCATATATTTT
NA	TRBV19	NA	TRBJ1-2	CASRRGGAGYGYTF	TGTGCCAGTAGGAGGGGAGGGGCAGGCTATGGCTACACCTTC
few	TRBV11-2	TRBD2	TRBJ2-1	CASSLGPGLAGYNEQFF	TGTGCCAGCAGCTTAGGGCCGGGACTAGCGGGGTACAATGAGCAGTTCTTC
NA	TRBV5-1	NA	TRBJ2-7	CASSPRGAGTSYEQYF	TGCGCCAGCAGCCCCCGCGGGGCAGGCACCAGTTACGAGCAGTACTTC
NA	TRBV6-6	NA	TRBJ2-5	CASTKRKGPETQYF	TGTGCCAGCACCAAACGGAAGGGGCCGGAGACCCAGTACTTC
NA	TRBV27	NA	TRBJ1-5	CASSYQGGGQPQHF	TGTGCCAGCAGCTATCAGGGAGGTGGGCAGCCCCAGCATTTT
NA	TRBV5-5	NA	TRBJ1-3	CASSLVGSLSGNTIYF	TGTGCCAGCAGCTTGGTGGGGTCCCTCTCTGGAAACACCATATATTTT
NA	TRBV18	NA	TRBJ1-1	CASSPGVEGTEAFF	TGTGCCAGCTCACCAGGGGTAGAAGGGACTGAAGCTTTCTTT
NA	TRBV5-8	NA	TRBJ2-1	CASSLSGYQGNEQFF	TGTGCCAGCAGCTTGTCTGGTTACCAGGGGAATGAGCAGTTCTTC
NA	TRBV7-3	TRBD2	TRBJ2-1	CASSLAGGYPNREQFF	TGTGCCAGCAGCTTAGCGGGGGGGTACCCCAACAGGGAGCAGTTCTTC
NA	TRBV18	NA	TRBJ2-3	CASSPGRGADTQYF	TGTGCCAGCTCACCCGGACGGGGCGCGGATACGCAGTATTTT
NA	TRBV27	NA	TRBJ1-2	CASAPPGANYGYTF	TGTGCCAGCGCACCCCCAGGAGCTAACTATGGCTACACCTTC
NA	TRBV11-3	NA	TRBJ2-3	CASSFGQKDTQYF	TGTGCCAGCAGCTTCGGACAGAAAGATACGCAGTATTTT
NA	TRBV19	TRBD1	TRBJ1-4	CASSIFNRGPTNEKLFF	TGTGCCAGTAGTATCTTCAACAGGGGGCCAACTAATGAAAAACTGTTTTTT
NA	TRBV5-4	TRBD1	TRBJ2-5	CASSPPGQGRETQYF	TGTGCCAGCAGCCCGCCGGGACAGGGACGGGAGACCCAGTACTTC
NA	TRBV2	NA	TRBJ1-3	CASSQGRSFGNTIYF	TGTGCCAGCAGTCAGGGCCGGTCCTTTGGAAACACCATATATTTT
NA	TRBV5-4	TRBD1	TRBJ1-4	CASGQGPTNEKLFF	TGTGCCAGCGGACAGGGCCCAACTAATGAAAAACTGTTTTTT
NA	TRBV5-4	NA	TRBJ1-1	CASSPKGLPEAFF	TGTGCCAGCAGCCCAAAAGGGTTACCTGAAGCTTTCTTT
NA	TRBV10-3	NA	TRBJ1-1	CAIMSNTEAFF	TGTGCCATCATGTCTAACACTGAAGCTTTCTTT
NA	TRBV19	TRBD1	TRBJ1-2	CASSRTGANYGYTF	TGTGCCAGTAGTCGGACAGGCGCTAACTATGGCTACACCTTC
NA	TRBV5-1	TRBD1	TRBJ2-5	CASSLGQGMLETQYF	TGCGCCAGCAGCTTGGGACAGGGGATGTTGGAGACCCAGTACTTC
NA	TRBV7-2	NA	TRBJ1-1	CASTTPQAPGGAEAFF	TGTGCCAGCACCACTCCACAGGCCCCGGGGGGCGCTGAAGCTTTCTTT
NA	TRBV18	NA	TRBJ2-7	CASSPDVEEQYF	TGTGCCAGCTCACCAGACGTAGAGGAGCAGTACTTC
NA	TRBV7-2	NA	TRBJ1-6	CASSSLSGINSPLHF	TGTGCCAGCAGCTCACTGTCAGGGATTAATTCACCCCTCCACTTT
few	TRBV19	TRBD1	TRBJ1-5	CASTLGAGGVSNQPQHF	TGTGCCAGTACCCTGGGGGCAGGGGGGGTGAGCAATCAGCCCCAGCATTTT
NA	TRBV10-3	NA	TRBJ2-7	CAISGGLADSYEQYF	TGTGCCATCAGTGGGGGGCTAGCGGACTCCTACGAGCAGTACTTC
NA	TRBV7-9	NA	TRBJ1-3	CATGEGGLSGNTIYF	TGTGCCACCGGGGAGGGAGGCCTCTCTGGAAACACCATATATTTT
NA	TRBV15	TRBD2	TRBJ2-5	CATSQVAGRVETQYF	TGTGCCACCAGCCAAGTCGCAGGGAGGGTCGAGACCCAGTACTTC
few	TRBV5-1	TRBD1	TRBJ2-7	CASRGQTSSYEQYF	TGCGCCAGCAGGGGACAGACAAGCTCCTACGAGCAGTACTTC
NA	TRBV19	NA	TRBJ2-3	CASRISGDTQYF	TGTGCCAGTAGGATTAGCGGAGATACGCAGTATTTT
NA	TRBV6-5	NA	TRBJ2-7	CASSYLNEQYF	TGTGCCAGCAGTTACCTGAACGAGCAGTACTTC
NA	TRBV5-1	NA	TRBJ2-6	CASSLRESGANVLTF	TGCGCCAGCAGTCTACGGGAATCTGGGGCCAACGTCCTGACTTTC
NA	TRBV7-8	NA	TRBJ1-1	CASNRQPNTEAFF	TGTGCCAGCAACCGACAGCCGAACACTGAAGCTTTCTTT
NA	TRBV27	TRBD2	TRBJ2-1	CASWGLAGEQFF	TGTGCCAGCTGGGGTCTAGCGGGCGAGCAGTTCTTC
NA	TRBV15	NA	TRBJ1-2	CATSRDYQGYGYTF	TGTGCCACCAGCAGAGACTATCAGGGGTACGGCTACACCTTC
NA	TRBV6-5	TRBD1	TRBJ1-1	CASSFLTGGADTEAFF	TGTGCCAGCAGTTTCCTGACAGGGGGAGCGGACACTGAAGCTTTCTTT